The clone carrying this TCR beta chain has ten or more counts. The target antigen is unknown. Germline V gives CDR1 LGHNA, CDR2 YNFKEQ. This CDR3 has 16 amino acids. V lost 0 bases, J lost 4 bases, and 8 bases stayed unmatched. The sample is drawn from a study of CD8 T cells in ankylosing spondylitis. Study results and caveats: Characteristic of ankylosing spondylitis blood, it appeared, was a TCR beta motif comprising several highly homologous variants.

TCRdb fed the 5' RACE reads into MiXCR, producing one record per CDR3 protein. Of some 37,000 distinct CDR3 sequences in the sample, 10% to 15% are singletons; the top ten hold roughly 32%. This TCR was sampled from a male donor with ankylosing spondylitis. V and J are TRBV4-2 and TRBJ2-5; 7 bases align to TRBD1. The sample consisted of synovial fluid, either unsorted or a sorted T cell fraction (not recorded which). The CDR3 protein is CASSQEEGAGGETQYF. CDR3 DNA: TGTGCCAGCAGCCAAGAAGAGGGGGCTGGGGGAGAGACCCAGTACTTC.